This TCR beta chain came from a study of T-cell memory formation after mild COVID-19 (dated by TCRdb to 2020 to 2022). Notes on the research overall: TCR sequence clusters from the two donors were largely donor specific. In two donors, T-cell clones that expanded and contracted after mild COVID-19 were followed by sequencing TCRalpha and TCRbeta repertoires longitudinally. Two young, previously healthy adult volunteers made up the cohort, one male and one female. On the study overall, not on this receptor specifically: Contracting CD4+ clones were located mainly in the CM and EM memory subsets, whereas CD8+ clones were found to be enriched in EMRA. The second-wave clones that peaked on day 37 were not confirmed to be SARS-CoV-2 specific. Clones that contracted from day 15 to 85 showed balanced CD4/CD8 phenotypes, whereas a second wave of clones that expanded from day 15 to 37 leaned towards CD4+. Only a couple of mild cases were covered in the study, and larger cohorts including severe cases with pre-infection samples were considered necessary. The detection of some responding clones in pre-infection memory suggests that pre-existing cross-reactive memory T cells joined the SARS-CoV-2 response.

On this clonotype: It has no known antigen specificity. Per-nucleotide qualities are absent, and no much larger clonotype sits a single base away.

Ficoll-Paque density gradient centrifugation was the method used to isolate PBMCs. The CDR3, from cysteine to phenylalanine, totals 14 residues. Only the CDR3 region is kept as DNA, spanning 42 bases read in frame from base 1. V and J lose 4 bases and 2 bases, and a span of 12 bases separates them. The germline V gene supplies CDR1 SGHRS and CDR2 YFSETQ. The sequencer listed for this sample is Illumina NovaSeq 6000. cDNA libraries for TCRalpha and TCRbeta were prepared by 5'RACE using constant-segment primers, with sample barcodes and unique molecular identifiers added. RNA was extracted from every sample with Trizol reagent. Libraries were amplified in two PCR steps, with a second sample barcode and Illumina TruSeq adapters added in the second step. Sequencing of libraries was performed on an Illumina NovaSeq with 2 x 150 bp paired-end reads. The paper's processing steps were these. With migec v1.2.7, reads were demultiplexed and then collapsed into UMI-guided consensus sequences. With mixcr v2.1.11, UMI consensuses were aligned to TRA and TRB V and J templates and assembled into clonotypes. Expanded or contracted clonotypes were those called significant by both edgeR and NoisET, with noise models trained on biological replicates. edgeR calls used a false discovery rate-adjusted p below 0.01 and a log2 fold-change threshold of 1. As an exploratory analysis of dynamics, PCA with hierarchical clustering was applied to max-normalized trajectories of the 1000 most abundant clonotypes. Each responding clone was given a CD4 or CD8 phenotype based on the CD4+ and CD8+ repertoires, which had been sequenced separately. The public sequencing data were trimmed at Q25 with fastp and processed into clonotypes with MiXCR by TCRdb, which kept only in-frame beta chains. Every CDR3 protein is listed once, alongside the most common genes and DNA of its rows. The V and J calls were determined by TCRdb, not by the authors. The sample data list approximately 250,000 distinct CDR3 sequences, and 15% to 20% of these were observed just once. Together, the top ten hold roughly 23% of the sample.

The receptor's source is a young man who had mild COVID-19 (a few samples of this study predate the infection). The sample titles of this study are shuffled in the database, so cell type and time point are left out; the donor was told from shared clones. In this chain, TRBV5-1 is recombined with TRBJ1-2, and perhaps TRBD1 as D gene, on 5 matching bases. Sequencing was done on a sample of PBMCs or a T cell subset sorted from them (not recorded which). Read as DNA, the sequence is TGCGCCAGCAGCACGGACAAGCCGAACTATGGCTACACCTTC. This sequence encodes CASSTDKPNYGYTF.